What follows are 31 T cell receptor beta chains derived from one specimen sequenced in a study of T cell repertoires in cytomegalovirus infection. Antigen specificity for these receptors is unknown. TCRdb reprocessed the reads via MiXCR and lists one record per CDR3 protein. This table has about 570,000 distinct CDR3 sequences, roughly 43% appearing once. Sequenced here: cultured PBMCs, sampled from culture after CMV antigen stimulation. These receptors were obtained from a human donor in good health (CMV status not recorded). Some clones in this sample may be carry-over from other donors' samples.

The J gene is TRBJ2-2, the V gene TRBV4-3; no reliable D call. CDR3 length: 16 amino acids. Germline CDR1 LGHNA, CDR2 YSLEER. Trimming stripped 4 bases from V and 7 bases from J, with 19 bases between. The CDR3 loop is CASSLAVGGTHGELFF. The CDR3 nucleotides are TGCGCCAGCAGCCTTGCAGTTGGCGGTACCCACGGGGAGCTGTTTTTT.

The chain carries TRBV4-1 and TRBJ2-7; 7 nucleotides match TRBD1. CDR1 and CDR2 from the germline V gene are MGHRA and YSYEKL. The V and J ends lost 0 bases and 1 base, in that order; junction bases with no gene match: 12. The CDR3 totals 18 residues. CDR3 DNA: TGCGCCAGCAGCCAAGATCCGGGTCAGGGGGTTCGGTCCTACGAGCAGTACTTC. This sequence encodes CASSQDPGQGVRSYEQYF.

This clonotype was observed a few times. The gene calls are TRBV7-2 and TRBJ2-1, with 7 bases lining up with TRBD2. J gave up 9 bases and V 5 bases, and 4 bases lay outside the gene matches. Germline V lookup: CDR1 SGHTA, CDR2 FQGNSA. This CDR3 spans 12 amino acids. CDR3 bases: TGTGCCAGCAGCATAAGCGGGGTTGAGCAGTTCTTC. Protein: CASSISGVEQFF.

This clonotype was seen more than once but under ten times. The chain carries TRBV20-1 and TRBJ1-5, with TRBD1 identical over 7 bases. The germline V gene encodes CDR1 DFQATT and CDR2 SNEGSKA (reference sequence). This CDR3 is 16 amino acids long. Trimming took 0 bases from V and 6 from J; bases not matched to a gene: 11. Here the CDR3 DNA reads TGCAGTGCTAGAGAGGGGGCAGGGGGTTTGGGTCAGCCCCAGCATTTT. It yields the protein CSAREGAGGLGQPQHF.

This clonotype was seen a single time. V is TRBV6-6 and J is TRBJ1-5; TRBD1 aligns across 7 bases. This CDR3 has 15 residues. Trimming removed 10 bases from V and 0 bases from J; junction bases left unmatched: 9. The germline CDR1 and CDR2 sequences are MNHNY and SVGAGI (reference sequence). CDR3 residues: CATTDRRGSNQPQHF. DNA for the CDR3: TGTGCCACCACGGACAGGCGGGGTAGCAATCAGCCCCAGCATTTT.

The chain recombines TRBV2 with TRBJ2-3; D assignment may be TRBD1 or TRBD2 (5 bases each). With 3 bases removed from V and 2 bases from J, the gap between germline ends came to 6 bases. CDR3 size: 13 residues. Germline loops: CDR1 SNHLY, CDR2 FYNNEI. The CDR3 sequence is CASSEGDTDTQYF. In DNA form, the CDR3 reads TGTGCCAGCAGTGAGGGGGACACAGATACGCAGTATTTT.

Only one count was recorded for this clonotype. V usage is TRBV7-8 and J usage is TRBJ1-4; no reliable D call. The CDR3 has 14 residues. The V and J ends lost 0 bases and 7 bases respectively, with 9 bases between them. Germline V CDR1 and CDR2: SGHVS, FQNEAQ. CDR3 in amino acids: CASSLARRGEKLFF. CDR3 nucleotides: TGTGCCAGCAGCTTAGCGCGGCGGGGTGAAAAACTGTTTTTT.

This rearrangement joins TRBV7-9 to TRBJ1-6, with D unclear. Germline-derived CDR1 and CDR2 are SEHNR and FQNEAQ (reference sequence). The ends were cut back, 5 bases at V and 6 bases at J, with 17 bases in the middle. The length of the CDR3 is 16 residues. CDR3 loop: CASSHSPAEINSPLHF. CDR3 DNA sequence: TGTGCCAGCAGCCATTCCCCGGCGGAGATTAATTCACCCCTCCACTTT.

Ten or more counts support this clonotype. The rearrangement links TRBV7-2 to TRBJ2-1; TRBD1 or TRBD2 may be the D gene (5 bases each). The length of the CDR3 is 17 residues. Germline V gene lookup returns CDR1 SGHTA and CDR2 FQGNSA. The ends were cut back, 5 bases at V and 11 bases at J, with 28 bases in the middle. CDR3 loop: CASSLFHGASGSVKQFF. The DNA of the CDR3 is TGTGCCAGCAGCCTCTTCCACGGGGCTAGTGGGAGTGTGAAGCAGTTCTTC.

This clonotype was seen ten or more times. The rearrangement uses TRBV7-8 and TRBJ2-5; TRBD1 might be the D (5 bases). V lost 4 bases and J 10 bases, leaving 16 bases between the germline ends. This CDR3 has 13 amino acids. CDR1 and CDR2 (germline): SGHVS, FQNEAQ. As DNA, the CDR3 is TGTGCCAGCAGCTCGCCGAGATTCCAGGGCCAGTACTTC. Residues: CASSSPRFQGQYF.

The chain carries TRBV27 and TRBJ1-5, with a weak D call TRBD1 (6 bases). Germline lookup yields CDR1 MNHEY and CDR2 SMNVEV (reference sequence). The ends were cut back, 5 bases at V and 6 bases at J, with 17 bases in the middle. This CDR3 has 15 amino acids. The CDR3 reads CASSASWTASQPQHF. The DNA of the CDR3 is TGTGCCAGCAGTGCGTCTTGGACAGCTAGTCAGCCCCAGCATTTT.

The chain employs TRBV15 and TRBJ1-5; D unclear. Germline V gives CDR1 LNHNV, CDR2 YYDKDF (reference sequence). V lost 3 bases and J 6 bases, leaving 9 bases between the germline ends. This CDR3 spans 13 amino acids. DNA for the CDR3: TGTGCCACCAGCAGGCGCGCAGGTCAGCCCCAGCATTTT. It is translated as CATSRRAGQPQHF.

This clonotype was seen once. This rearrangement joins TRBV7-8 to TRBJ2-1; TRBD2 matches 7 bases. The CDR3 contains 15 residues. J lost 5 bases, V lost 4 bases, and 8 bases had no gene match. The germline V gene has CDR1 SGHVS and CDR2 FQNEAQ. In DNA form, the CDR3 reads TGTGCCAGCAGCTCCGCTAGCGGACGTAACAATGAGCAGTTCTTC. It codes for CASSSASGRNNEQFF. Variable domain in full (rest from reference TRBV7-8 and TRBJ2-1): GAGVSQSPRYKVAKRGQDVALRCDPISGHVSLFWYQQALGQGPEFLTYFQNEAQLDKSGLPSDRFFAERPEGSVSTLKIQRTQQEDSAVYLCASSSASGRNNEQFFGPGTRLTVL.

This clonotype has more than one count but fewer than ten. The rearrangement links TRBV6-1 to TRBJ1-1, with D hard to call. Germline loops: CDR1 MNHNS, CDR2 SASEGT. V was trimmed by 3 bases and J by 1 base, leaving 6 bases between them. The CDR3 has 13 amino acids. In DNA form, the CDR3 reads TGTGCCAGCAGTGAGCTCAGGAACACTGAAGCTTTCTTT. Translated, it gives CASSELRNTEAFF.

The chain joins TRBV12-5 to TRBJ1-2; D unclear. Germline CDR1 LGHNT, CDR2 FRNRAP. The CDR3 has 13 residues. Deletions cut 6 bases from V and 8 bases from J, with 16 bases between. CDR3 residues: CASGTGLKLGYTF. CDR3 bases: TGTGCTAGTGGCACCGGCCTAAAACTGGGCTACACCTTC.

The rearrangement joins TRBV20-1 to TRBJ2-3; D not resolved. CDR1 is DFQATT, CDR2 SNEGSKA, per germline (reference sequence). This CDR3 is 11 amino acids long. V gave up 1 base and J gave up 4 bases, with 3 bases separating them. CDR3 DNA: TGCAGTGCTAGAGCGCCAGATACGCAGTATTTT. Encoded protein: CSARAPDTQYF.

There are a few counts of this clonotype. The chain combines TRBV7-8 with TRBJ2-3; the D gene could be TRBD1 or TRBD2 (5 bases each). Germline V gene data show CDR1 as SGHVS and CDR2 as FQNEAQ. The CDR3 covers 15 residues. The V end lost 8 bases, the J end lost 1 base, and 16 bases lay between the germline ends. The CDR3 region is CASGEGVGGTDTQYF. The DNA of the CDR3 is TGTGCCAGCGGAGAAGGTGTGGGGGGCACAGATACGCAGTATTTT.

The chain carries TRBV7-2 and TRBJ2-4; TRBD2 agrees at 9 bases. The CDR3 loop spans 14 amino acids. CDR1 SGHTA and CDR2 FQGNSA come from the germline V gene. With 5 bases clipped from V and 5 bases from J, the junction kept 4 bases outside the gene matches. The CDR3 DNA is TGTGCCAGCAGCCCGTTAGCGGGGGAAAACATTCAGTACTTC. It translates to CASSPLAGENIQYF.

The rearrangement uses TRBV27 and TRBJ1-3, with D maybe TRBD1 (5 bases). The ends were cut back, 2 bases at V and 0 bases at J, with 11 bases in the middle. Germline loops: CDR1 MNHEY, CDR2 SMNVEV (reference sequence). CDR3 length: 16 amino acids. CDR3 sequence reads: CASSLQGPPSGNTIYF. The CDR3 nucleotides read TGTGCCAGCAGTTTACAGGGTCCCCCCTCTGGAAACACCATATATTTT.

This chain links TRBV19 with TRBJ2-1; D tentatively reads TRBD1 or TRBD2 (5 bases each). This CDR3 is 18 amino acids long. V lost 3 bases to trimming and J lost 10 bases, with 28 bases between them. Germline-derived CDR1 and CDR2 are LNHDA and SQIVND (reference sequence). CDR3 region: CASSMYPSGTPSLGEQFF. CDR3 nucleotide sequence: TGTGCCAGTAGTATGTACCCGTCCGGGACGCCCTCTTTGGGGGAGCAGTTCTTC.

V usage is TRBV30 and J usage is TRBJ1-1; maybe TRBD1 (5 bases). The V gene's germline CDR1 is GTSNPN and CDR2 SVGIG (reference sequence). Trimming shortened V by 4 bases and J by 4 bases, and 10 bases separated the two germline ends. This CDR3 contains 12 residues. CDR3 amino acids: CAWIKGATEAFF. The DNA for the CDR3 is TGTGCCTGGATCAAAGGGGCCACTGAAGCTTTCTTT.

The chain couples TRBV20-1 to TRBJ2-5; possibly TRBD2 for D (5 bases). The V and J ends lost 5 bases and 7 bases respectively, with 17 bases between them. The V gene's germline CDR1 is DFQATT and CDR2 SNEGSKA (reference sequence). CDR3 size: 13 residues. Here the CDR3 DNA reads TGCAGTGCTGACGACCCGGGCGAGGGGACCCAGTACTTC. It is translated as CSADDPGEGTQYF.

The chain has TRBV6-2 or TRBV6-3 and TRBJ1-2; a weak D match, TRBD1 (5 bases). V was pared by 8 bases and J by 8 bases, with 21 bases between. The germline CDR1 and CDR2 sequences are MNHEY and SVGEGT. CDR3 size: 14 residues. CDR3 sequence (DNA): TGTGCCAGCGACGGGACCGGGAAACCGTACGGCTACACCTTC. Residues: CASDGTGKPYGYTF.

J is TRBJ2-5 and V is TRBV20-1; TRBD1 aligns across 10 bases. Trimming cost V 4 bases and J 2 bases; bases outside gene matches: 10. The CDR3 consists of 16 residues. CDR1 and CDR2 from the germline V gene are DFQATT and SNEGSKA (reference sequence). This CDR3 reads CSANRGTGVKQETQYF. CDR3 nucleotide sequence: TGCAGTGCTAACCGAGGGACAGGGGTGAAGCAAGAGACCCAGTACTTC.

This clonotype came up a few times. The gene calls are TRBV6-1 and TRBJ2-7; 8 bases match TRBD2. CDR3 size: 14 residues. After removal of 6 bases from V and 3 bases from J, the junction contained 7 bases not matched to a gene. Looked up from germline, CDR1 is MNHNS and CDR2 is SASEGT. In DNA form, the CDR3 reads TGTGCCAGCAGGGAGCGGGGGCAAATCTACGAGCAGTACTTC. This sequence encodes CASRERGQIYEQYF.

This chain joins TRBV7-2 and TRBJ1-2; perhaps TRBD1 as D (5 bases). Germline assignment: CDR1 SGHTA and CDR2 FQGNSA. The CDR3 is 15 amino acids. The germline V and J ends were trimmed by 4 bases and 7 bases, with 19 bases remaining between them. This chain's CDR3 is CASSSRPGQGSGYTF. CDR3 DNA: TGTGCCAGCAGCTCCCGCCCCGGGCAGGGCTCTGGCTACACCTTC.

The V and J genes are TRBV20-1 and TRBJ2-1, with unresolved D. This CDR3 is 15 amino acids long. V was shortened by 0 bases and J by 0 bases, with 9 bases between the two germline ends. Germline V lookup: CDR1 DFQATT, CDR2 SNEGSKA (reference sequence). CDR3 nucleotide sequence: TGCAGTGCTAGAGAGGGCAGGAGCTCCTACAATGAGCAGTTCTTC. It specifies CSAREGRSSYNEQFF.

This clonotype came up many times. This chain connects TRBV7-2 to TRBJ2-1; 8 nucleotides align to TRBD2. CDR1 is SGHTA, CDR2 FQGNSA, per germline. CDR3 length: 14 residues. V dropped 4 bases and J dropped 10; count of bases not matched to a gene: 9. The CDR3 nucleotides read TGTGCCAGCAGCTCACGGCGGGGGGCGCGAGAGCAGTTCTTC. Amino acids: CASSSRRGAREQFF.

The chain couples TRBV20-1 to TRBJ1-4; D not certain. Germline assignment: CDR1 DFQATT and CDR2 SNEGSKA (reference sequence). Trimming removed 5 bases at V and 8 bases at J, with 18 bases between. This CDR3 comprises 14 residues. CDR3 DNA sequence: TGCAGTGCTTTCGATGCGACGGTAAAGGAAAAACTGTTTTTT. Translating gives CSAFDATVKEKLFF.

Points on this clonotype: Given a much more abundant clone one base away, this may be a read error. Because it lacks the conserved phenylalanine or tryptophan at the end, this CDR3 is likely a read error. The chain uses TRBV7-8 and TRBJ1-2; 7 nucleotides agree with TRBD1. V lost 5 bases and J lost 4; bases outside the gene matches: 4. Germline V gene sequence: CDR1 SGHVS, CDR2 FQNEAQ. The CDR3 runs 13 residues. The DNA for the CDR3 is TGTGCCAGCAGCCTCCAGGGGGGCTATGGCTACACCTCC. Encoded protein: CASSLQGGYGYTS.

V and J are TRBV20-1 and TRBJ2-3; D is uncertain. The CDR3 loop spans 15 amino acids. Trimming cost V 0 bases and J 2 bases, with 12 bases left between them. The germline gives CDR1 DFQATT, CDR2 SNEGSKA (reference sequence). The CDR3 sequence is CSARDLRRDTDTQYF. The CDR3 DNA sequence: TGCAGTGCTAGAGATCTTAGAAGGGACACAGATACGCAGTATTTT.